Following are 26 T cell receptor beta chains from one sample sequenced in a study of identical twins. MiXCR was run by TCRdb on the 5' RACE reads, yielding one entry per CDR3 protein. The table lists about 810,000 distinct CDR3 sequences, 12% of them singletons. Separately, the same data were catalogued under a study of yellow fever vaccine responses in identical twins.

Sequencing was carried out using PBMCs. The receptors originated from a woman aged 18-30 years in good health.

The chain carries TRBV4-1 and TRBJ2-1, with 9 bases fitting TRBD2. CDR3 length: 17 amino acids. The J segment lost 0 bases and the V segment lost 1 base, leaving 4 bases of the junction unmatched. CDR1 and CDR2 (germline): MGHRA, YSYEKL. The CDR3, as DNA: TGCGCCAGCAGCCAAGCCCTAGCGGGACACTCCTACAATGAGCAGTTCTTC. Its protein is CASSQALAGHSYNEQFF.

This clonotype turned up a few times. V and J are TRBV27 and TRBJ2-1; D gene uncertain. Germline CDR1 is MNHEY and CDR2 is SMNVEV (reference sequence). This CDR3 has 13 amino acids. The V gene lost 6 bases and the J gene lost 4 bases, with 10 bases spanning the gap. CDR3 amino acids: CASRIVGYNEQFF. The CDR3 region has the DNA TGTGCCAGCAGAATAGTCGGGTACAATGAGCAGTTCTTC.

This clonotype was seen many times. The chain carries TRBV5-1 and TRBJ2-1; either TRBD1 or TRBD2 may fit D (6 bases each). Germline CDR1 reads SGHRS; CDR2 reads YFSETQ. The CDR3 is 14 residues long. Deletions cut 4 bases from V and 9 bases from J, with 17 bases between. The CDR3 loop reads CASSAIVGGGEQFF. CDR3 nucleotides: TGCGCCAGCAGCGCCATCGTGGGGGGCGGTGAGCAGTTCTTC.

The sample holds many counts of this clonotype. J is TRBJ1-2 and V is TRBV20-1; D might be TRBD1 (6 bases). CDR3 size: 14 residues. Germline V gene data show CDR1 as DFQATT and CDR2 as SNEGSKA (reference sequence). Trimming shortened V by 1 base and J by 2 bases, and 11 bases separated the two germline ends. This CDR3 is CSARGGGQNYGYTF. In DNA form, the CDR3 reads TGCAGTGCTAGAGGAGGGGGTCAGAACTATGGCTACACCTTC.

The chain is built from TRBV18 and TRBJ2-2; D may be TRBD1 or TRBD2 (5 bases each). Trimming pared 0 bases from V and 1 base from J, leaving 9 bases between. The V gene's germline CDR1 is KGHSH and CDR2 LQKENI. This CDR3 has 16 amino acids. The CDR3 DNA is TGTGCCAGCTCACCACCGGGACGTCGGAACACCGGGGAGCTGTTTTTT. Translation gives CASSPPGRRNTGELFF.

The rearrangement joins TRBV11-2 to TRBJ2-1; 7 positions agree with TRBD1. Germline assignment: CDR1 SGHAT and CDR2 FQNNGV. The CDR3 totals 17 residues. Trimming at V came to 5 bases and at J to 4 bases, leaving 14 bases not matched to a gene. The CDR3, as DNA: TGTGCCAGCAGCCCCGGGGACAGACTACTAATTTACAATGAGCAGTTCTTC. This sequence encodes CASSPGDRLLIYNEQFF.

This clonotype was observed a handful of times. The gene calls are TRBV20-1 and TRBJ2-3, with 9 bases fitting TRBD2. This CDR3 region has 15 residues. Trimming took 5 bases from V and 10 from J; bases not matched to a gene: 16. Looked up from germline, CDR1 is DFQATT and CDR2 is SNEGSKA (reference sequence). CDR3 residues: CSAGGREGGGNAQYF. The CDR3 coding sequence is TGCAGTGCTGGAGGGCGGGAGGGCGGTGGTAACGCGCAGTATTTT.

The gene calls are TRBV12-3 or TRBV12-4 and TRBJ2-3; D possibly matches TRBD1 or TRBD2 (6 bases each). The CDR3 length is 16 residues. The V and J ends lost 3 bases and 4 bases respectively, with 17 bases between them. Here the CDR3 DNA reads TGTGCCAGCAGTTTCGTACAAGGGGGGTGGGCAGATACGCAGTATTTT. Amino acid sequence: CASSFVQGGWADTQYF.

The chain uses TRBV6-2 or TRBV6-3 and TRBJ2-4; D perhaps matches TRBD1 (5 bases). The CDR3 runs 16 residues. Trimming removed 2 bases at V and 0 bases at J, with 11 bases between. Germline CDR1 is MNHEY and CDR2 is SVGEGT. The CDR3 reads CASSYQTVLAKNIQYF. The CDR3 region has the DNA TGTGCCAGCAGTTACCAGACAGTTCTAGCCAAAAACATTCAGTACTTC.

This clonotype has at least ten counts. V is TRBV4-2 and J is TRBJ2-7, with D hard to call. This CDR3 has 17 amino acids. The germline V gene encodes CDR1 LGHNA and CDR2 YNFKEQ. Trimming took off 0 bases at V and 6 bases at J, with 21 bases between the two ends. CDR3 bases: TGTGCCAGCAGCCAAGAACACGGCACGGGTAGAGGAACCGAGCAGTACTTC. Encoded protein: CASSQEHGTGRGTEQYF.

This clonotype has only a few counts. The chain joins TRBV2 to TRBJ2-1; TRBD1 is a possible D gene (6 bases). CDR1 SNHLY and CDR2 FYNNEI come from the germline V gene. The CDR3 sequence is 15 residues long. The V gene lost 6 bases and the J gene lost 3 bases, with 15 bases spanning the gap. The CDR3 is CASRVGQGFYNEQFF. The CDR3 DNA reads as TGTGCCAGCAGGGTTGGGCAGGGGTTCTACAATGAGCAGTTCTTC.

The CDR3 spells CSAIGRDTLLYEQYV. CDR3 DNA: TGCAGTGCTATAGGACGCGACACGCTACTCTACGAGCAGTACGTC. The rearrangement joins TRBV20-1 to TRBJ2-7; D is uncertain. V shed 4 bases and J shed 3 bases, with 19 bases lying between them. The CDR3 totals 15 residues. Germline CDR1 DFQATT, CDR2 SNEGSKA (reference sequence).

V is TRBV3-1 and J is TRBJ2-1, with 7 bases fitting TRBD2. J gave up 5 bases and V 3 bases, and 10 bases lay outside the gene matches. Germline V gene lookup returns CDR1 LGHDT and CDR2 YNNKEL (reference sequence). This CDR3 has 16 amino acids. CDR3 DNA: TGTGCCAGCAGCCATGACCTCGGGACTAACAACAATGAGCAGTTCTTC. Protein product: CASSHDLGTNNNEQFF.

This clonotype was seen repeatedly, ten times or more. The chain has TRBV4-1 and TRBJ2-5; 10 bases are shared with TRBD2. Germline V gives CDR1 MGHRA, CDR2 YSYEKL. The CDR3 is made up of 13 amino acids. The ends lost 4 bases at V and 5 bases at J; junction bases unmatched: 1. The CDR3 coding sequence is TGCGCCAGCAGCCGACTAGCGGGTGAGACCCAGTACTTC. Translation gives CASSRLAGETQYF.

This clonotype was seen only a few times. The chain is built from TRBV20-1 and TRBJ1-5; D remains unclear. Germline CDR1 is DFQATT and CDR2 is SNEGSKA (reference sequence). Between the trimmed V and J ends, which lost 5 bases and 3 bases, there was a span of 8 bases. The CDR3 length is 12 residues. The CDR3 DNA reads TGCAGTGCTCTGAGGACCAATCAGCCCCAGCATTTT. It yields the protein CSALRTNQPQHF.

The chain employs TRBV7-9 and TRBJ2-3; the match to TRBD2 covers 7 bases. CDR1 SEHNR and CDR2 FQNEAQ come from the germline V gene (reference sequence). Trimming cost V 5 bases and J 5 bases; bases outside gene matches: 13. The CDR3 is 16 residues long. CDR3 residues: CASSPPGGIMGDTQYF. CDR3 in DNA: TGTGCCAGCAGCCCCCCGGGGGGTATAATGGGAGATACGCAGTATTTT.

The rearrangement uses TRBV6-1 and TRBJ1-1, with 7 bases identical to TRBD1. CDR1 and CDR2 from the germline V gene are MNHNS and SASEGT. Losses at the gene ends were 5 bases for V and 7 bases for J; bases not matched to a gene: 19. The CDR3 spans 17 residues. The CDR3 bases are TGTGCCAGCAGTCCCACCGGACAGGCAATGGGTAATGGTGAAGCTTTCTTT. Residues: CASSPTGQAMGNGEAFF.

This clonotype was picked up a small number of times. The chain employs TRBV28 and TRBJ2-1; either TRBD1 or TRBD2 may fit D (5 bases each). Germline CDR1 is MDHEN and CDR2 is SYDVKM. Deletions cut 8 bases from V and 4 bases from J, with 9 bases between. The CDR3 covers 12 residues. CDR3 sequence (DNA): TGTGCCAGCGGGGGAGTTTACAATGAGCAGTTCTTC. Its translation is CASGGVYNEQFF.

This clonotype was counted between two and nine times. The chain combines TRBV6-5 with TRBJ1-1; weak D call: TRBD1 (5 bases). V lost 7 bases and J 1 base, leaving 16 bases between the germline ends. This CDR3 spans 15 amino acids. Germline-derived CDR1 and CDR2 are MNHEY and SVGAGI. The CDR3: CASNLNDRPNTEAFF. CDR3 bases: TGTGCCAGCAATTTAAACGACAGACCGAACACTGAAGCTTTCTTT.

In this sample, this clonotype turned up many times. The CDR3 here is CASSSGLYNEQFF. The DNA for the CDR3 is TGTGCCAGCAGCTCGGGACTCTACAATGAGCAGTTCTTC. The V and J genes are TRBV11-2 and TRBJ2-1; TRBD2 is a possible D gene (6 bases). The CDR3 loop spans 13 amino acids. With 4 bases removed from V and 3 bases from J, the gap between germline ends came to 7 bases. Germline loops: CDR1 SGHAT, CDR2 FQNNGV. Full variable domain (missing parts from reference TRBV11-2 and TRBJ2-1): EAGVAQSPRYKIIEKRQSVAFWCNPISGHATLYWYQQILGQGPKLLIQFQNNGVVDDSQLPKDRFSAERLKGVDSTLKIQPAKLEDSAVYLCASSSGLYNEQFFGPGTRLTVL.

The chain combines TRBV15 with TRBJ2-7; D is undetermined. The CDR3 covers 15 residues. The V end was cut by 0 bases, the J end by 2 bases, with 11 bases between. Germline V gives CDR1 LNHNV, CDR2 YYDKDF (reference sequence). CDR3 bases: TGTGCCACCAGCAGAGATCTGGGGTCCCCCTACGAGCAGTACGTC. It yields the protein CATSRDLGSPYEQYV.

To note about this clonotype: A much more abundant neighbour one base away suggests this may be a read error. J is TRBJ2-3 and V is TRBV10-3; the D gene is possibly TRBD1 (6 bases). This CDR3 contains 16 residues. Per the germline V gene, CDR1 is ENHRY and CDR2 is SYGVKD. CDR3 coding DNA: TGTGCCATCAGTGACTCCGGACAGATCAGCACACATACGCAGTATTTT. Amino acids: CAISDSGQISTHTQYF.

V usage is TRBV12-3 or TRBV12-4 and J usage is TRBJ1-5; perhaps TRBD1 as D (5 bases). CDR3 size: 14 residues. Between the trimmed V and J ends, which lost 5 bases and 3 bases, there was a span of 11 bases. The CDR3 reads CASSRMGDNQPQHF. Written as DNA, the CDR3 is TGTGCCAGCAGTCGTATGGGGGACAATCAGCCCCAGCATTTT.

In this sample, this clonotype turned up a few times. V usage is TRBV5-1 and J usage is TRBJ1-3; D gene unclear. The CDR3 is 14 residues long. The germline gives CDR1 SGHRS, CDR2 YFSETQ. Deletions cut 4 bases from V and 2 bases from J, with 10 bases between. The CDR3 protein is CASSTGTTGNTIYF. The CDR3 region has the DNA TGCGCCAGCAGCACGGGAACCACTGGAAACACCATATATTTT.

This clonotype was recorded a few times. The rearrangement uses TRBV29-1 and TRBJ2-1; possibly TRBD1 for D (5 bases). The CDR3 has 15 residues. Germline V gene lookup returns CDR1 SQVTM and CDR2 ANQGSEA. Trimming cost V 6 bases and J 0 bases, with 15 bases left between them. The CDR3 region is CSVTDTPSSYNEQFF. In DNA form, the CDR3 reads TGCAGCGTCACGGACACCCCCAGCTCCTACAATGAGCAGTTCTTC.

The V and J genes are TRBV25-1 and TRBJ1-1, with a tentative D call TRBD1 (5 bases). Trimming cost V 1 base and J 6 bases, with 9 bases left between them. Germline CDR1 and CDR2: MGHDK and SYGVNS. The CDR3 loop spans 13 amino acids. The CDR3 DNA follows: TGTGCCAGCAGTGAATCCGGGACCCCTGAAGCTTTCTTT. Its translation is CASSESGTPEAFF.